Here is one T cell receptor beta chain with its context. This specimen belongs to a study of blood T cell repertoires in COVID-19. The wider study: Material from acute and convalescent COVID-19 was sourced from the United States, Italy and Spain.

Profiling relied on immunoSEQ multiplex PCR, and the TCRdb table lists in-frame clones only, not all of them. The sample records approximately 210,000 clones, 85% being singletons. V gave up 7 bases and J gave up 4 bases; unmatched junction bases: 12. Germline V gene data show CDR1 as MNHEY and CDR2 as SVGAGI. This CDR3 has 15 residues. Seattle's enrolled individuals joined amid active infection and were then monitored longitudinally. The specimen sequenced was peripheral blood. The chain couples TRBV6-5 to TRBJ2-5; TRBD2 agrees at 7 bases. The TCR sequence derives from a man in his sixties with COVID-19, enrolled during active disease. The CDR3 region is CASKAGPMLGETQYF. The DNA for the CDR3 is TGTGCCAGCAAAGCGGGACCTATGCTAGGAGAGACCCAGTACTTC.